Below, 3 T cell receptor beta chains from the same sample are listed, as sequenced in a study of shared clonotypes between healthy human individuals. This table comes from immunoSEQ multiplex PCR, and its TCRdb copy is limited to in-frame clones, with some not included. Of roughly 1 million clones listed, 70% to 80% were seen once; the top ten hold approximately 1.5%. The sequencing sample was made of memory CD4+ T cells sorted from blood. Subset noted: CD45RA-negative fraction. Every receptor here comes from a man aged 18 to 35 in good health.

The CDR3 sequence: CASSARAWTSGGNTGELFF. The DNA for the CDR3 is TGTGCCAGCAGCGCGCGCGCCTGGACTAGCGGAGGGAACACCGGGGAGCTGTTTTTT. The V gene is TRBV5-4, the J gene TRBJ2-2, with 10 nucleotides matching TRBD2. Looked up from germline, CDR1 is SGHNT and CDR2 is YYREEE (reference sequence). Trimming took 4 bases from V and 1 from J; bases not matched to a gene: 13. CDR3 length: 19 residues.

The chain uses TRBV19 and TRBJ2-7; no firm D call. This CDR3 contains 12 residues. CDR1 and CDR2 from the germline V gene are LNHDA and SQIVND (reference sequence). The germline V and J ends were trimmed by 9 bases and 5 bases, with 14 bases remaining between them. The CDR3 nucleotides are TGTGCCAGCAAATGTAACCTAAACGAGCAGTACTTC. Its protein is CASKCNLNEQYF.

This clone was detected only a few times. This sequence joins TRBV29-1 and TRBJ1-2, with D possibly TRBD1 on 5 matching bases. Germline-derived CDR1 and CDR2 are SQVTM and ANQGSEA. V lost 4 bases, J lost 6 bases, and 12 bases lay in between. This CDR3 is built from 12 residues. The CDR3 region has the DNA TGCAGCGTTGTCCGGGGGAACAATGGCTACACCTTC. As protein: CSVVRGNNGYTF.